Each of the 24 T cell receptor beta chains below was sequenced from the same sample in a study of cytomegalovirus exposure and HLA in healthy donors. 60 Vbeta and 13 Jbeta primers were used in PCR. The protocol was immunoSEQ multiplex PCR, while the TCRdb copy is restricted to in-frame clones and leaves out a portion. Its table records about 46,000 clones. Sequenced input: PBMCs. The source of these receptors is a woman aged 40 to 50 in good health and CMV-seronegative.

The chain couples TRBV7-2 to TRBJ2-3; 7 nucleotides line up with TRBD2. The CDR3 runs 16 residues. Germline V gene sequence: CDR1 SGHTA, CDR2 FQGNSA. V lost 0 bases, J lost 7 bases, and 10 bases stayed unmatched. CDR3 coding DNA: TGTGCCAGCAGCTTAGCCACCGGAGCTAGCGGATATACGCAGTATTTT. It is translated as CASSLATGASGYTQYF.

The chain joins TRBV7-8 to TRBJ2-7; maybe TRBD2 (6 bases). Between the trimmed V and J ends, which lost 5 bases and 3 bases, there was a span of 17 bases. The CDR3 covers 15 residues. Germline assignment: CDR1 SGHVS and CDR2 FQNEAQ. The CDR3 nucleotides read TGTGCCAGCAGCCTGACTCGGGGGTCGGTCTACGAGCAGTACTTC. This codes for CASSLTRGSVYEQYF.

Here the CDR3 reads CSGRAVETQYF. CDR3 coding DNA: TGCAGCGGGAGGGCCGTAGAGACCCAGTACTTC. The genes are TRBV20-1 and TRBJ2-5; the match to TRBD2 covers 8 bases. Germline CDR1 is DFQATT and CDR2 is SNEGSKA (reference sequence). The CDR3 runs to 11 residues.

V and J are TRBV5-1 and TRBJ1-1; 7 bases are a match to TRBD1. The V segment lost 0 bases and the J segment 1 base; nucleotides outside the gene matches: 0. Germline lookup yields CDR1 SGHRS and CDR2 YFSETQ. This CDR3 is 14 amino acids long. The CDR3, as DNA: TGCGCCAGCAGCTTGGACAGGGGGAACACTGAAGCTTTCTTT. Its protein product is CASSLDRGNTEAFF. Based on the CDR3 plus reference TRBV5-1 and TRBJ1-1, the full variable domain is KAGVTQTPRYLIKTRGQQVTLSCSPISGHRSVSWYQQTPGQGLQFLFEYFSETQRNKGNFPGRFSGRQFSNSRSEMNVSTLELGDSALYLCASSLDRGNTEAFFGQGTRLTVV.

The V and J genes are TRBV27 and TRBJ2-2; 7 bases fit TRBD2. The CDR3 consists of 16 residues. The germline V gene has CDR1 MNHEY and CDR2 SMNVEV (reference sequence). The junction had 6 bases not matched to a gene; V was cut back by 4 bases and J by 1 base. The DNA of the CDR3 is TGTGCCAGCAGTTCTCTAGCGGAGATGAACACCGGGGAGCTGTTTTTT. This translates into CASSSLAEMNTGELFF.

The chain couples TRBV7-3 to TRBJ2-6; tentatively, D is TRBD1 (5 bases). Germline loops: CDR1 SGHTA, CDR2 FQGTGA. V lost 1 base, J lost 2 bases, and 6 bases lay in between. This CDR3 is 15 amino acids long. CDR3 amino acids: CASSLIQAGANVLTF. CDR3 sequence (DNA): TGTGCCAGCAGCTTAATACAGGCTGGGGCCAACGTCCTGACTTTC.

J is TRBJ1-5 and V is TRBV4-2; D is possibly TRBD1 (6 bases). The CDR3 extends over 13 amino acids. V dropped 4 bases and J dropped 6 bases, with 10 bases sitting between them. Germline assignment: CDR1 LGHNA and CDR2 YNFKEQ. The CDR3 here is CASSPGVGQPQHF. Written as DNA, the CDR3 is TGTGCCAGCAGCCCAGGGGTCGGTCAGCCCCAGCATTTT.

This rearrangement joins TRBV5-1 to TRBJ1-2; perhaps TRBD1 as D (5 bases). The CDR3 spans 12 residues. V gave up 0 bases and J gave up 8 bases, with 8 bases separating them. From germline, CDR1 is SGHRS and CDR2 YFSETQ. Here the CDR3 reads CASSLGQGGYTF. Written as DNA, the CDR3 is TGCGCCAGCAGCTTGGGGCAGGGCGGCTACACCTTC.

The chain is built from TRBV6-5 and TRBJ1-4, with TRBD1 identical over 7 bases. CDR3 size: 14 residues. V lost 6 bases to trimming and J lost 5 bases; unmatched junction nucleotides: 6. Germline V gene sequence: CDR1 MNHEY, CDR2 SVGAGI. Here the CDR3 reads CASRRQGNNEKLFF. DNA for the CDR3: TGTGCCAGCAGACGACAGGGTAACAATGAAAAACTGTTTTTT.

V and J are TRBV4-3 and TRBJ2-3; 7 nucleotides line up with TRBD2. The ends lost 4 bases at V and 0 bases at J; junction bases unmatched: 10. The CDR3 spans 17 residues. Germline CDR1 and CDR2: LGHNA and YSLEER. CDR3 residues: CASSLSGLPVSTDTQYF. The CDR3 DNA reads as TGCGCCAGCAGCCTGTCGGGACTACCAGTTAGCACAGATACGCAGTATTTT.

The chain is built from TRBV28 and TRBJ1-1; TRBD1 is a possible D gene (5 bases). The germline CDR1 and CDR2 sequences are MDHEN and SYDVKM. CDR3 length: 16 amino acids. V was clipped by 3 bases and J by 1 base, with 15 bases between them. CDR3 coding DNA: TGTGCCAGCAGTTTTAGGAGGGGAGGAGGGAACACTGAAGCTTTCTTT. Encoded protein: CASSFRRGGGNTEAFF.

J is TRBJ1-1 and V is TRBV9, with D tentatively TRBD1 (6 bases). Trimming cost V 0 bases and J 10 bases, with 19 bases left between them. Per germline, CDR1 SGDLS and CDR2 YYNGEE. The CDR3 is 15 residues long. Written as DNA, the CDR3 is TGTGCCAGCAGCGTAGGTCAAGGGCAGGGGTTAGGAGCTTTCTTT. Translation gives CASSVGQGQGLGAFF.

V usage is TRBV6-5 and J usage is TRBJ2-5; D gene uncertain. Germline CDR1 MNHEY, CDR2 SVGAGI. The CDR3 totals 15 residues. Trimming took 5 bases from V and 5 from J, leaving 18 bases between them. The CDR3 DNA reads TGTGCCAGCAGTCTGTCTTTAGGAGTAGTTGAGACCCAGTACTTC. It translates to CASSLSLGVVETQYF.

The CDR3 coding sequence is TGTGCCAGCAGCCCCCGTGTGACTAGCGAGAATTTCTACAATGAGCAGTTCTTC. It yields the protein CASSPRVTSENFYNEQFF. V and J are TRBV9 and TRBJ2-1; TRBD2 matches at 8 bases. This CDR3 spans 18 amino acids. The germline CDR1 and CDR2 sequences are SGDLS and YYNGEE. The junction had 15 bases not matched to a gene; V was cut back by 4 bases and J by 3 bases.

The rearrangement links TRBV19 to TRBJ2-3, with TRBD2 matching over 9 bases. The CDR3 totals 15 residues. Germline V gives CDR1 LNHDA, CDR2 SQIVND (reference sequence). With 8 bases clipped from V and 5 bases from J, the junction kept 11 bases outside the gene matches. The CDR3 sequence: CASQPPREGLDTQYF. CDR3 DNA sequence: TGTGCCAGTCAGCCGCCGCGGGAGGGCCTAGATACGCAGTATTTT.

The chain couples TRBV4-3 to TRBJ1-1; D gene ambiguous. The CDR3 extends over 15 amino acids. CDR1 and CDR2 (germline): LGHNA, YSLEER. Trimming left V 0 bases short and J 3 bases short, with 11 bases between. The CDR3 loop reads CASSQEGPEDTEAFF. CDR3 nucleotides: TGCGCCAGCAGCCAAGAAGGGCCGGAGGACACTGAAGCTTTCTTT.

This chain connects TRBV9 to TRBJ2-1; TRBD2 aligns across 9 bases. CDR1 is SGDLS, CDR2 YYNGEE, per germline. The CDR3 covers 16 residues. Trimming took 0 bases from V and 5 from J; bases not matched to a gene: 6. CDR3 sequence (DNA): TGTGCCAGCAGCGTAGAAAGCGGGAGGACTGACAATGAGCAGTTCTTC. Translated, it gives CASSVESGRTDNEQFF.

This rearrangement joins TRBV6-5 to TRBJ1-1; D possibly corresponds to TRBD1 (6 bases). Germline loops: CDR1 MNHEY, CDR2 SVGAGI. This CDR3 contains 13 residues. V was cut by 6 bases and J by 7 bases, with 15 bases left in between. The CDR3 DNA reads TGTGCCAGCAGCCGCGCACAGGGTCTTGAAGCTTTCTTT. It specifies CASSRAQGLEAFF.

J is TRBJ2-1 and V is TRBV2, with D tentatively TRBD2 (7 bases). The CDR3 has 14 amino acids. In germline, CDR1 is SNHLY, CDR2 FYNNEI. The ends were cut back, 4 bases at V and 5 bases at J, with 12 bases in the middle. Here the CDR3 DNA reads TGTGCCAGCAGTGCGAGGGGGGGTAACAATGAGCAGTTCTTC. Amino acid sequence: CASSARGGNNEQFF.

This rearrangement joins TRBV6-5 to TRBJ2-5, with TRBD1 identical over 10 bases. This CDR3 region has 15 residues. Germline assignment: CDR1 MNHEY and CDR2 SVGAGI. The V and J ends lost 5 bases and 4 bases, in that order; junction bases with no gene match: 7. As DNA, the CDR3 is TGTGCCAGCAGTCATGACAGGGGGCCGAGAGAGACCCAGTACTTC. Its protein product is CASSHDRGPRETQYF.

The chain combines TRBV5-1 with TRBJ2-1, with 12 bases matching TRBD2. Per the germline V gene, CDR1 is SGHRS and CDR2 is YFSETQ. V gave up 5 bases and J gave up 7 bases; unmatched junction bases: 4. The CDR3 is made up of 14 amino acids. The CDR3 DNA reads TGCGCCAGCAGGGGACTAGCGGGTGTGAATGAGCAGTTCTTC. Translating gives CASRGLAGVNEQFF.

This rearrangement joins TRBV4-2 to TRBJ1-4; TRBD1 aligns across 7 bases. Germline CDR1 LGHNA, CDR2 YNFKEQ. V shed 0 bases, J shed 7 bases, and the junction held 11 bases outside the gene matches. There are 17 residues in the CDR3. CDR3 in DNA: TGTGCCAGCAGCCAAGAACCGGCTAGGGGGCTGAGTGAAAAACTGTTTTTT. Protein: CASSQEPARGLSEKLFF.

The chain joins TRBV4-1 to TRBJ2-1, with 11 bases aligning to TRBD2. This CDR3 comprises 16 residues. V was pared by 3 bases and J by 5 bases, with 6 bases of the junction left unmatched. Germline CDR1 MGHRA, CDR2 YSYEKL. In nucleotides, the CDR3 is TGCGCCAGCAGCCACTTACTAGCGGGAGCAAACAATGAGCAGTTCTTC. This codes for CASSHLLAGANNEQFF.

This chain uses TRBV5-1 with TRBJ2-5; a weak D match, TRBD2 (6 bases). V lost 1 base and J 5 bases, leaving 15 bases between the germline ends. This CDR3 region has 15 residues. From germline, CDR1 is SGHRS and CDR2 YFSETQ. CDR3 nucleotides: TGCGCCAGCAGCTTGCTCGGGACTGTGGGGGAGACCCAGTACTTC. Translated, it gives CASSLLGTVGETQYF.